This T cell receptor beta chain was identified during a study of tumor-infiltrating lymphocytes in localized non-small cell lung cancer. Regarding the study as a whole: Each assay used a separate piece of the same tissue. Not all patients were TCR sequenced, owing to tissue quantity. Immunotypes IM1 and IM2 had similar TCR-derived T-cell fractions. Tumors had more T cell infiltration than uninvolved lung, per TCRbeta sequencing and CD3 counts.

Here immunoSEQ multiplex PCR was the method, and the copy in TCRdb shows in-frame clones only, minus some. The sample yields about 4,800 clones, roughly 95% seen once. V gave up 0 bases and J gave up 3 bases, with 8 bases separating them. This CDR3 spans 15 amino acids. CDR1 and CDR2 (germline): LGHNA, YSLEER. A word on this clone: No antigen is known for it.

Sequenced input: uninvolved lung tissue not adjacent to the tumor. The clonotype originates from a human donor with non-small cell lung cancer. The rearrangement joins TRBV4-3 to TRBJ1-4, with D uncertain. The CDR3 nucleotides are TGCGCCAGCAGCCAAGACCGGCAGTCTAATGAAAAACTGTTTTTT. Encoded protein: CASSQDRQSNEKLFF.